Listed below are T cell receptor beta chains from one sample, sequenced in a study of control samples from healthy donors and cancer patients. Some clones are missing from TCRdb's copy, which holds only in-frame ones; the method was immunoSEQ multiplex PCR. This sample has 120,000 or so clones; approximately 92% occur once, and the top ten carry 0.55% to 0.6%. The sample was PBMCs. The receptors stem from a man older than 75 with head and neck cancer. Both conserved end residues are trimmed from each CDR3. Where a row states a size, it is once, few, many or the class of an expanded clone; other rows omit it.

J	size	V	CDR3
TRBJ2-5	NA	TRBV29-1	SAVPGAGETQY
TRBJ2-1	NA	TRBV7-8	ASLLAGINEQF
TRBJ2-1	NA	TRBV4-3	ASSQQGATGNEQF
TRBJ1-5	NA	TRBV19	ASSIGWDRNQPQH
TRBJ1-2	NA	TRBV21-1	ASSKWEGLEYGYT
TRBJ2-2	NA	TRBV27	ASSRIFVKNTGELF
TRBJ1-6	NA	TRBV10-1	ASSRLRSTSPLH
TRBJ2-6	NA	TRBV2	ASSVEGPGANVLT
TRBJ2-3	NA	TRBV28	AIRPSNTDTQY
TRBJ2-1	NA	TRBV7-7	ASSLDSYNEQF
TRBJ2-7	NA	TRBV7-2	ASSLDRGSEQY
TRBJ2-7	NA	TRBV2	ANRPASPYEQY
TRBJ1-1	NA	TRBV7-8	ASSAGANRVNTEAF
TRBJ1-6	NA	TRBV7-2	ASTRDRSSYNSPLH
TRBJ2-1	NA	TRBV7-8	ASSLVRSSYNEQF
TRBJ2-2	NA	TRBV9	ASSAFRGGGGELF
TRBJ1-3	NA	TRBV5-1	ASSSQPPGQGNTIY
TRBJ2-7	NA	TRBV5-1	ASSLGQGFSYEQY
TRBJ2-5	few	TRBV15	ATSSVGSWTQY
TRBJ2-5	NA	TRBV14	ASSQDVGPSVYQETQY
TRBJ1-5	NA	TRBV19	ATKGQGTYSNQPQH
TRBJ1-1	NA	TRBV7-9	ASSLMRDTEAF
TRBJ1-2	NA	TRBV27	ASSEQGYGYT
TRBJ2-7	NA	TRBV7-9	ASRGLAGGGQY
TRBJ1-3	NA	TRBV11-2	ASSQLGYGAGNTIY
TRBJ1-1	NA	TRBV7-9	ASSSYDATEAF
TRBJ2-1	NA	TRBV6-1	ASSFLAGARSEQF
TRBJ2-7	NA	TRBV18	ASSPLRTVENEQY
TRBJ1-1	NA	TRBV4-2	ASSQDRGARDGTEAF
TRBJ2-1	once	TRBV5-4	ASTRTSGSATYNEQF
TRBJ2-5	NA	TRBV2	ASSLGTEETQY
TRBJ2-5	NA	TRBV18	ASSPQPVASGSQETQY
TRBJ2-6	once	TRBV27	ASSPYSGTGTWGANVLT
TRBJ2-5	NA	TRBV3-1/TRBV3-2	ASSQDESETQY
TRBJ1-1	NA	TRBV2	ASRGHGNTEAF
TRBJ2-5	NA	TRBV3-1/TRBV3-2	ASSPRGGQETQY
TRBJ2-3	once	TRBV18	ASDRIETDTQY
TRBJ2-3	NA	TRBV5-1	ASSPRGQLTDTQY
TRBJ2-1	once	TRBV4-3	ASSQEKGNEQF
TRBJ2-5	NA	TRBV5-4	ASNLGTRQETQY